This T cell receptor (beta chain) was documented in a study of cytomegalovirus exposure and HLA in healthy donors. Whole-study results and caveats: Across donors, most TCRs were seen rarely, yet some public ones were widespread.

As to this clone: The antigen is not known.

Repertoires were generated with immunoSEQ multiplex PCR, while TCRdb's copy carries only in-frame clones and drops some. The sample lists roughly 80,000 clones; approximately 93% were seen once. The donors were part of the validation cohort of roughly 110 subjects. That cohort was separate from the first cohort, which comprised several hundred subjects. Sequencing was performed on PBMCs. This TCR derives from a man aged 18-30 years in good health and CMV-seronegative.

CDR3 coding DNA: TGTGCCAGCAGCTTGTATCGGGACAGGGCCAGAGAGTATGGCTACACCTTC. Its protein is CASSLYRDRAREYGYTF. The rearrangement links TRBV7-9 to TRBJ1-2; 9 nucleotides align to TRBD1. This CDR3 is 17 amino acids long. The ends lost 3 bases at V and 5 bases at J; junction bases unmatched: 13. Germline V CDR1 and CDR2: SEHNR, FQNEAQ (reference sequence).